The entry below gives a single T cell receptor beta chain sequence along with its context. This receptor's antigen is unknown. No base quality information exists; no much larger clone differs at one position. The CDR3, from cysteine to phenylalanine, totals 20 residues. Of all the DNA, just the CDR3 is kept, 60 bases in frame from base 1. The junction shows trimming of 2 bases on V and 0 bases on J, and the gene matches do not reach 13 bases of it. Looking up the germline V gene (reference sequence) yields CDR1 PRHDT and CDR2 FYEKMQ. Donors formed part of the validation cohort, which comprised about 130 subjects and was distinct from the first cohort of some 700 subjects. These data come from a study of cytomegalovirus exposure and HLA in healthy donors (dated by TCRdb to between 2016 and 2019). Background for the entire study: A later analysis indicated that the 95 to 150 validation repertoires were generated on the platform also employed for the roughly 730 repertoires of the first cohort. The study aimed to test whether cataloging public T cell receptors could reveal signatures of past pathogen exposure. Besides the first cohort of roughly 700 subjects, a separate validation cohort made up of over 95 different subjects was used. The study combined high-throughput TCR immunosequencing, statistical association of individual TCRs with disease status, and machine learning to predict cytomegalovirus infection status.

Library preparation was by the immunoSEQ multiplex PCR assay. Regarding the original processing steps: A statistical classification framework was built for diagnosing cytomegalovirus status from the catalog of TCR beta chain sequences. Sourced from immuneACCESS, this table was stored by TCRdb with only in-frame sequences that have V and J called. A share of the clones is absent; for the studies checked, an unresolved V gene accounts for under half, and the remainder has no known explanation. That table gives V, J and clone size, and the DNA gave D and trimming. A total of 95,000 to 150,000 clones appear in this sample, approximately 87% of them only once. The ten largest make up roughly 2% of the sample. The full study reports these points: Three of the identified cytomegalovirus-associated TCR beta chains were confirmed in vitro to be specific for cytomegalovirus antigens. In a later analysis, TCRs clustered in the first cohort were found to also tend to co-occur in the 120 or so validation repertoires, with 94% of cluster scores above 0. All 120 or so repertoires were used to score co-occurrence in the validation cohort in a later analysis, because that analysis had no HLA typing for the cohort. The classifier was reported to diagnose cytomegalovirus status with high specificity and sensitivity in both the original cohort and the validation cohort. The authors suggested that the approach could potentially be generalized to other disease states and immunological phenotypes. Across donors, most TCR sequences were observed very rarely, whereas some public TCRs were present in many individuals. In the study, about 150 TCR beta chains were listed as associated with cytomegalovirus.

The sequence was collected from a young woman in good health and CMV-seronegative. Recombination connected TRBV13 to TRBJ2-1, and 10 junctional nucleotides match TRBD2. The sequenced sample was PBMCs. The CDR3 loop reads CASSLYTRLAGKSSYNEQFF. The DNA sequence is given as TGTGCCAGCAGCTTATATACGAGACTAGCGGGTAAAAGCTCCTACAATGAGCAGTTCTTC.